This is a list of T cell receptor beta chains from one sample in a study of technical replicates of blood from a few donors. Repertoires were generated with immunoSEQ multiplex PCR, while TCRdb's copy carries only in-frame clones and drops some. The data show about 83,000 clones, around 96% seen once. Specimen: T cells isolated from PBMCs. Receptor source: a human donor in good health. The CDR3 runs from the conserved cysteine through the conserved F or W. Each record gives: clone size, D gene, J gene, V gene, CDR3 DNA, CDR3 protein. D genes are given only for firm matches. Only part of the rows carry a size: once, few, many, or a class if the clone is expanded.

. | TRBD1 | TRBJ2-1 | TRBV19 | TGTGCCAGTAATCCGGGACAGGGGGCTTCGAATGAGCAGTTCTTC | CASNPGQGASNEQFF
. | . | TRBJ1-2 | TRBV7-3 | TGTGCCAGCAGCCCCGGAGGGGTCGCTGGCTACACCTTC | CASSPGGVAGYTF
. | TRBD2 | TRBJ2-7 | TRBV30 | TGTGCCTGCCAGGGACTAGCAGGCTACGAGCAGTACTTC | CACQGLAGYEQYF
once | TRBD2 | TRBJ2-3 | TRBV19 | TGTGCCAGTAGCGGGAGGGCCCAAGATACGCAGTATTTT | CASSGRAQDTQYF
. | TRBD1 | TRBJ2-2 | TRBV7-7 | TGTGCTAGCAGCTCCTACGACAGGGATCTAGAAAACACCGGGGAGCTGTTTTTT | CASSSYDRDLENTGELFF
. | . | TRBJ1-4 | TRBV7-9 | TGTGCCAGCAGCTTAGATTCCCGGGGGGCAAATGAAAAACTGTTTTTT | CASSLDSRGANEKLFF
. | . | TRBJ2-5 | TRBV5-5 | TGTGCCAGCATCCAGGCGGGGAAAGGGGAGACCCAGTACTTC | CASIQAGKGETQYF
. | TRBD2 | TRBJ2-3 | TRBV5-1 | TGCGCCAGCAGCCCCTATAGCGGGAGGGCTGCTGATACGCAGTATTTT | CASSPYSGRAADTQYF
. | . | TRBJ2-1 | TRBV20-1 | TGCAGTGCTAGAGATCGCAATGAGCAGTTCTTC | CSARDRNEQFF
. | . | TRBJ2-7 | TRBV7-2 | TGTGCCAGCAGCTTAGGGTGGAGGGGCAACGAGCAGTACTTC | CASSLGWRGNEQYF
. | TRBD1 | TRBJ2-7 | TRBV7-8 | TGTGCCAGCAGCCGGGACAGGTATGGCGAGCAGTACTTC | CASSRDRYGEQYF
. | . | TRBJ1-1 | TRBV5-4 | TGTGCCAGCAGCTCCCCCGGAGGAGAGGGTTTCATGAACACTGAAGCTTTCTTT | CASSSPGGEGFMNTEAFF
. | TRBD1 | TRBJ2-1 | TRBV29-1 | TGCAGCGCTGAGGGACAGGGCACTAATGAGCAGTTCTTC | CSAEGQGTNEQFF
. | . | TRBJ2-7 | TRBV2 | TGTGCCAGCAGAACAAACGGGGTCGAGCAGTACTTC | CASRTNGVEQYF
. | TRBD1 | TRBJ1-1 | TRBV6-6 | TGTGCCAGCAGTTACTTGGACAGGGCTGAAGCTTTCTTT | CASSYLDRAEAFF
. | TRBD1 | TRBJ1-2 | TRBV19 | TGTGCCAGTAGTCCGGGACAGGTGGGCTATGGCTACACCTTC | CASSPGQVGYGYTF
many | . | TRBJ1-3 | TRBV18 | TGTGCCAGCTCACCACCGAACTCCAGAAACACCATATATTTT | CASSPPNSRNTIYF
. | TRBD1 | TRBJ2-1 | TRBV7-3 | TGTGCCAGCAGCTTGCCAGGGGGCGGGTACGATGAGCAGTTCTTC | CASSLPGGGYDEQFF
. | TRBD1 | TRBJ1-2 | TRBV6-1 | TGTGCCAGCAGTGAGCAGACAGGGTCGGGCTACACCTTC | CASSEQTGSGYTF
. | . | TRBJ2-5 | TRBV7-7 | TGTGCTAGCAGCTTAATCGCAGGGGTTTTCGAGACCCAGTACTTC | CASSLIAGVFETQYF
. | TRBD2 | TRBJ2-7 | TRBV28 | TGTGCCAGCAGTAAAGGGAGACTAGCGGCCTACGAGCAGTACTTC | CASSKGRLAAYEQYF
. | TRBD2 | TRBJ2-7 | TRBV13 | TGTGCCAGCAGCTTAACCTTAGCGGGAGGCGAGCAGTACTTC | CASSLTLAGGEQYF
few | . | TRBJ2-2 | TRBV18 | TGTGCCAGCTCACCCTCCACCGGGGAGCTGTTTTTT | CASSPSTGELFF
. | . | TRBJ2-5 | TRBV27 | TGTGCCAGCAGTCTCGTTGGGAGGGAGACCCAGTACTTC | CASSLVGRETQYF
. | . | TRBJ1-5 | TRBV18 | TGTGCCAGCTCACCAGCCAGTTTGCAGCCCCAGCATTTT | CASSPASLQPQHF
. | . | TRBJ2-7 | TRBV5-6 | TGTGCCAGCAGCTTGCCCCACAAGGGTCGGACAGCCGACTCCTACGAGCAGTACTTC | CASSLPHKGRTADSYEQYF
. | . | TRBJ1-2 | TRBV6-5 | TGTGCCAGCAGTTACTTGGATTCGAGGGCGGGCTACACCTTC | CASSYLDSRAGYTF
. | . | TRBJ2-7 | TRBV18 | TGTGCCAGCACGGAAATCAGGGGTTCCGAGCAGTACTTC | CASTEIRGSEQYF
. | . | TRBJ2-5 | TRBV5-8 | TGTGCCAGCAGCTACCCGATAAATCTTAGCGGCAAGCAAGAGACCCAGTACTTC | CASSYPINLSGKQETQYF
. | . | TRBJ1-5 | TRBV5-4 | TGTGCCAGCACTGGGCGCAATCAGCCCCAGCATTTT | CASTGRNQPQHF
. | TRBD2 | TRBJ2-7 | TRBV27 | TGTGCCAGCAGCTGGACTAGCGGCTCCTACGAGCAGTACTTC | CASSWTSGSYEQYF
. | TRBD1 | TRBJ1-1 | TRBV27 | TGTGCCAGCAGTCCGGACAGGGGGAACACTGAAGCTTTCTTT | CASSPDRGNTEAFF
. | . | TRBJ1-5 | TRBV21-1 | TGTGCCAGCAGCAAGGGACAGGGGGCTGTTCAGCCCCAGCATTTT | CASSKGQGAVQPQHF
. | TRBD2 | TRBJ2-7 | TRBV9 | TGTGCCAGCAGCGTCCGACCTAGCGGAAGCTCCTACGAGCAGTACTTC | CASSVRPSGSSYEQYF
. | TRBD2 | TRBJ2-7 | TRBV2 | TGTGCCAGCAGGCCCGCTGAACGGGAGGACTACGAGCAGTACTTC | CASRPAEREDYEQYF
. | TRBD1 | TRBJ2-7 | TRBV28 | TGTGCCAGCAGTACCCCGTGGGGACAGGGGTGGTACGAGCAGTACTTC | CASSTPWGQGWYEQYF